Each of the 5 T cell receptor beta chains below was sequenced from the same sample in a study of OX40 agonist ivuxolimab in advanced cancers. The data were produced by immunoSEQ multiplex PCR, yet TCRdb's version contains in-frame clones alone and is incomplete. The sample consists of tens of thousands of clones, roughly 84% of them appearing once. The sample consisted of CD4+ or CD8+ T cells sorted from blood, taken in a trial of the OX40 agonist ivuxolimab. The receptors stem from an adult with an advanced solid tumor such as melanoma, head and neck, liver or kidney cancer.

The V gene is TRBV6-5, the J gene TRBJ1-5, with 9 bases fitting TRBD1. The CDR3 covers 14 residues. V lost 6 bases, J lost 7 bases, and 7 bases stayed unmatched. The germline gives CDR1 MNHEY, CDR2 SVGAGI. CDR3 region: CASSRTGDGQPQHF. The CDR3 DNA reads as TGTGCCAGCAGCCGGACAGGGGATGGGCAGCCCCAGCATTTT.

The chain uses TRBV6-1 and TRBJ1-2; D remains unclear. V was trimmed by 2 bases and J by 4 bases, leaving 14 bases between them. The CDR3 totals 15 residues. CDR1 is MNHNS and CDR2 is SASEGT in the germline V gene. The CDR3 DNA reads TGTGCCAGCAGTGAAAGTTGGCGGCAGTCCTATGGCTACACCTTC. Its protein product is CASSESWRQSYGYTF.

The chain carries TRBV7-5 and TRBJ2-7; the table's D call, TRBD2, has no DNA check behind it. TRBV7-5 is labeled a pseudogene. CDR3 length: 18 amino acids. Written as DNA, the CDR3 is TGTGTCAGAAGCTTGTATAGCGGGGGCCGATTTAGCTCCTACGAGCAGTACTTC. It encodes CVRSLYSGGRFSSYEQYF.

This chain uses TRBV14 with TRBJ2-7; 10 nucleotides line up with TRBD1. This CDR3 is 17 amino acids long. The V gene end was trimmed by 3 bases and the J gene end by 4 bases; junction bases not matched to a gene: 12. Per germline, CDR1 SGHDN and CDR2 FVKESK. As DNA, the CDR3 is TGTGCCAGCAGCCACCATGACTCCGGGACAGGGGCTTACGAGCAGTACTTC. Protein product: CASSHHDSGTGAYEQYF.

The V call is TRBV7-9, the J call TRBJ2-4; 7 bases map to TRBD2. Germline V gene sequence: CDR1 SEHNR, CDR2 FQNEAQ (reference sequence). The CDR3 extends over 15 amino acids. V dropped 2 bases and J dropped 2; count of bases not matched to a gene: 3. The CDR3 region is CASSLPGTTKNIQYF. The CDR3 bases are TGTGCCAGCAGCTTACCCGGGACTACCAAAAACATTCAGTACTTC.